The clone carrying this TCR delta chain has a handful of counts. The sample belongs to a study of gamma-delta T cells after stem cell transplantation. The ends lost 0 bases at V and 3 bases at J; junction bases unmatched: 16. CDR1 and CDR2 (germline): TSWWSYY, QGS. The CDR3 totals 20 residues. TCRdb called clones anew from the RT-PCR reads with CATT. The repertoire holds roughly 200 delta-chain clones, 40% to 50% seen once, with 45% to 50% in the top ten. V and J are TRDV1 and TRDJ1; 10 nucleotides line up with TRDD3. Matching the DNA to germline supplied the J gene, which TCRdb does not give. The sequenced sample was gamma-delta T cells. This receptor was taken from a human donor. It is not recorded whose cells these are; they may come from a transplant donor. The CDR3 here is CALGELVGWGIHWTSDKLIF. The CDR3 coding sequence is TGTGCTCTTGGGGAACTTGTGGGGTGGGGGATACATTGGACGTCCGATAAACTCATCTTT.